The sequence of this T cell receptor (beta chain) was determined in a study of Ad26.COV2.S vaccination and SARS-CoV-2 variants. This CDR3 contains 15 residues. Germline-derived CDR1 and CDR2 are SGHNT and YYREEE (reference sequence). The V and J ends lost 1 base and 4 bases respectively, with 14 bases between them. Some clones are missing from TCRdb's copy, which holds only in-frame ones; the method was immunoSEQ multiplex PCR. The table lists around 300,000 clones, around 89% of them singletons. Treatment: around 19 received Ad26.COV2.S at low or high dose, single or two shots; roughly 5 received placebo; per-sample allocation not given. The study sampled participants on day 63 after the first vaccine or placebo injection.

The chain couples TRBV5-4 to TRBJ1-2, with D possibly being TRBD1 (6 bases). The sequencing used peripheral blood, collected in a trial of Ad26.COV2.S vaccine versus placebo. The receptor was isolated from a person aged 18 to 65 who received the Ad26.COV2.S COVID-19 vaccine or a placebo. The CDR3 DNA sequence: TGTGCCAGCAGCTTGCCGGGACAACTCCCCTATGGCTACACCTTC. Translated: CASSLPGQLPYGYTF.